Each of the 30 T cell receptor beta chains below was sequenced from the same sample in a study of T cell responses to AZD1222 COVID-19 vaccine. The assay was immunoSEQ multiplex PCR, and TCRdb's table has in-frame clones only and misses some. In the table there are under 200,000 clones, roughly 89% of which are singletons. The specimen comprised peripheral blood, sampled 28 days after the second AZD1222 dose. These receptors all stem from an adult who received the AZD1222 COVID-19 vaccine.

This chain uses TRBV7-6 with TRBJ1-1; D possibly corresponds to TRBD1 (5 bases). The CDR3 contains 14 residues. V gave up 5 bases and J gave up 3 bases, with 13 bases separating them. Per the germline V gene, CDR1 is SGHVS and CDR2 is FNYEAQ. CDR3 amino acids: CASSQSQGDTEAFF. The CDR3 DNA reads as TGTGCCAGCAGCCAATCCCAGGGAGACACTGAAGCTTTCTTT. The variable domain in full, with the rest retrieved from reference TRBV7-6 and TRBJ1-1, is GAGVSQSPRYKVTKRGQDVALRCDPISGHVSLYWYRQALGQGPEFLTYFNYEAQQDKSGLPNDRFSAERPEGSISTLTIQRTEQRDSAMYRCASSQSQGDTEAFFGQGTRLTVV.

V usage is TRBV5-4 and J usage is TRBJ1-1; D unclear. V shed 1 base and J shed 1 base, with 14 bases lying between them. The CDR3 loop spans 16 amino acids. The germline CDR1 and CDR2 sequences are SGHNT and YYREEE (reference sequence). Here the CDR3 reads CASSLNSRGRNTEAFF. CDR3 bases: TGTGCCAGCAGCTTGAACAGCCGAGGTCGGAACACTGAAGCTTTCTTT.

The chain recombines TRBV28 with TRBJ1-2, with D possibly being TRBD1 (5 bases). The CDR3 loop spans 14 amino acids. CDR1 is MDHEN, CDR2 SYDVKM, per germline. V was pared by 6 bases and J by 3 bases, with 14 bases between. The chain's CDR3 is CASSPGSSYYGYTF. In DNA, the CDR3 is TGTGCCAGCAGCCCAGGGTCTAGCTACTATGGCTACACCTTC.

The CDR3 DNA follows: TGTGCCTGGAGTGGGGGGCACAGAAACACCTACGAGCAGTACTTC. It is translated as CAWSGGHRNTYEQYF. The chain links TRBV30 to TRBJ2-7; perhaps TRBD1 as D (6 bases). V shed 1 base and J shed 2 bases, with 15 bases lying between them. This CDR3 comprises 15 residues. Germline CDR1 and CDR2: GTSNPN and SVGIG (reference sequence).

The chain uses TRBV7-9 and TRBJ1-1; weak D call: TRBD1 (6 bases). V dropped 3 bases and J dropped 2 bases, with 10 bases sitting between them. Germline V gene data show CDR1 as SEHNR and CDR2 as FQNEAQ (reference sequence). This CDR3 region has 14 residues. DNA for the CDR3: TGTGCCAGCAGCTTCCGACAGGAAAACACTGAAGCTTTCTTT. It encodes CASSFRQENTEAFF.

The chain combines TRBV15 with TRBJ2-3; possibly TRBD2 for D (6 bases). V dropped 1 base and J dropped 2 bases, with 10 bases sitting between them. Germline CDR1 and CDR2: LNHNV and YYDKDF (reference sequence). This CDR3 has 15 amino acids. The CDR3 reads CATSRGGGPTDTQYF. The CDR3 DNA reads TGTGCCACCAGCAGAGGTGGAGGGCCCACAGATACGCAGTATTTT.

The genes are TRBV2 and TRBJ2-5, with D unresolved. The CDR3 sequence is 13 residues long. Germline loops: CDR1 SNHLY, CDR2 FYNNEI. V was cut by 3 bases and J by 2 bases, with 7 bases left in between. The CDR3 loop reads CASSEGLQETQYF. CDR3 DNA: TGTGCCAGCAGTGAGGGTTTACAAGAGACCCAGTACTTC.

V usage is TRBV10-1 and J usage is TRBJ2-1, with D hard to call. CDR1 and CDR2 from the germline V gene are WNHNN and SYGVQD (reference sequence). The length of the CDR3 is 14 residues. The ends were cut back, 5 bases at V and 10 bases at J, with 18 bases in the middle. CDR3 region: CASSSLEPHLEQFF. CDR3 DNA sequence: TGCGCCAGCAGTTCTCTAGAACCCCATTTGGAGCAGTTCTTC.

The rearrangement joins TRBV6-5 to TRBJ1-6; D unclear. Looked up from germline, CDR1 is MNHEY and CDR2 is SVGAGI. Trimming shortened V by 7 bases and J by 7 bases, and 17 bases separated the two germline ends. This CDR3 is 15 amino acids long. The CDR3 DNA sequence: TGTGCCAGCACCCTGGGCTGGGAGACGAATTCACCCCTCCACTTT. This codes for CASTLGWETNSPLHF.

The chain employs TRBV2 and TRBJ1-6; 7 nucleotides agree with TRBD1. Trimming cost V 4 bases and J 3 bases; bases outside gene matches: 6. CDR3 length: 16 residues. Germline V gene sequence: CDR1 SNHLY, CDR2 FYNNEI. The CDR3 here is CASSARQGGYNSPLHF. CDR3 sequence (DNA): TGTGCCAGCAGTGCTAGACAGGGCGGCTATAATTCACCCCTCCACTTT.

The rearrangement joins TRBV11-2 to TRBJ1-2; D is unresolved. The germline gives CDR1 SGHAT, CDR2 FQNNGV. Trimming took off 4 bases at V and 7 bases at J, with 16 bases between the two ends. This CDR3 is built from 14 residues. The CDR3 region is CASSSVRTPPGYTF. DNA of the CDR3: TGTGCCAGCAGCTCCGTTAGAACACCCCCTGGCTACACCTTC.

The chain employs TRBV6-5 and TRBJ1-1; 8 bases are a match to TRBD1. The CDR3 has 15 residues. The junction had 8 bases not matched to a gene; V was cut back by 4 bases and J by 4 bases. Germline CDR1 and CDR2: MNHEY and SVGAGI. The CDR3 DNA reads TGTGCCAGCAGTTCGGACAGGGTTAATATCACTGAAGCTTTCTTT. It codes for CASSSDRVNITEAFF.

The gene calls are TRBV18 and TRBJ2-7, with 7 bases lining up with TRBD1. CDR1 KGHSH and CDR2 LQKENI come from the germline V gene. The CDR3 loop spans 14 amino acids. Trimming at V came to 4 bases and at J to 4 bases, leaving 7 bases not matched to a gene. The CDR3: CASSQPGQRYEQYF. In DNA, the CDR3 is TGTGCCAGCTCACAACCGGGACAGAGATACGAGCAGTACTTC.

This rearrangement joins TRBV19 to TRBJ1-5; D gene uncertain. CDR1 LNHDA and CDR2 SQIVND come from the germline V gene (reference sequence). Trimming left V 3 bases short and J 5 bases short, with 14 bases between. The CDR3 length is 15 residues. Written as DNA, the CDR3 is TGTGCCAGTAGTATTCGACATAGATCCGATCAGCCCCAGCATTTT. This codes for CASSIRHRSDQPQHF.

The gene calls are TRBV12-3 or TRBV12-4 and TRBJ2-3; no definite D call. The CDR3 has 11 amino acids. The V and J ends lost 6 bases and 5 bases respectively, with 6 bases between them. For the CDR3, the DNA is TGTGCCAGCAGATATGTAGATACGCAGTATTTT. Protein: CASRYVDTQYF.

The J gene is TRBJ2-2, the V gene TRBV14; D may be TRBD2 (5 bases). V gave up 0 bases and J gave up 4 bases, with 9 bases separating them. The CDR3 totals 15 residues. Per germline, CDR1 SGHDN and CDR2 FVKESK. This CDR3 reads CASSQDYGVTGELFF. Written as DNA, the CDR3 is TGTGCCAGCAGCCAAGATTACGGGGTCACCGGGGAGCTGTTTTTT.

This chain joins TRBV9 and TRBJ2-1, with a weak D call TRBD2 (7 bases). The germline gives CDR1 SGDLS, CDR2 YYNGEE. This CDR3 is 14 amino acids long. V lost 1 base and J 7 bases, leaving 12 bases between the germline ends. The DNA for the CDR3 is TGTGCCAGCAGCGTAATGGAGGGGGGGAATGAGCAGTTCTTC. As protein: CASSVMEGGNEQFF.

This chain joins TRBV7-9 and TRBJ1-3; D remains ambiguous. CDR3 length: 15 residues. V was shortened by 4 bases and J by 1 base, with 11 bases between the two germline ends. Germline lookup yields CDR1 SEHNR and CDR2 FQNEAQ (reference sequence). The CDR3 nucleotides read TGTGCCAGCAGCTACAGTGATAGTTCTGGAAACACCATATATTTT. Amino acid sequence: CASSYSDSSGNTIYF.

The genes are TRBV27 and TRBJ2-5; D is possibly TRBD1 or TRBD2 (6 bases each). Germline assignment: CDR1 MNHEY and CDR2 SMNVEV (reference sequence). Trimming took 2 bases from V and 5 from J, leaving 12 bases between them. The CDR3 loop spans 14 amino acids. The CDR3 DNA sequence: TGTGCCAGCAGTTTACTGGGGGCGGGGGAGACCCAGTACTTC. Its translation: CASSLLGAGETQYF.

V is TRBV7-9 and J is TRBJ2-5; TRBD1 matches at 8 bases. The ends lost 0 bases at V and 4 bases at J; junction bases unmatched: 1. The CDR3 is 14 amino acids. CDR1 and CDR2 from the germline V gene are SEHNR and FQNEAQ (reference sequence). The CDR3 DNA is TGTGCCAGCAGCTTAGCCAGGGGGCGAGAGACCCAGTACTTC. This encodes CASSLARGRETQYF.

The count of this clone is one. The CDR3 bases are TGTGCCAGCAGTGTTAACTCTAATTCACCCCTCCACTTT. Translating it yields CASSVNSNSPLHF. The chain joins TRBV2 to TRBJ1-6; no definite D call. Trimming took 4 bases from V and 6 from J, leaving 7 bases between them. This CDR3 has 13 amino acids. Germline CDR1 is SNHLY and CDR2 is FYNNEI.

The chain combines TRBV27 with TRBJ1-4, with a tentative D call TRBD1 (5 bases). V gave up 6 bases and J gave up 0 bases, with 11 bases separating them. The CDR3 spans 15 residues. Looked up from germline, CDR1 is MNHEY and CDR2 is SMNVEV (reference sequence). DNA of the CDR3: TGTGCCAGCAGAATCGACAGTGCAACTAATGAAAAACTGTTTTTT. Protein sequence: CASRIDSATNEKLFF.

This clone was recorded only once. The J gene is TRBJ2-5, the V gene TRBV4-3; the D gene is possibly TRBD2 (6 bases). V lost 4 bases and J lost 2, with 11 bases in between. The germline CDR1 and CDR2 sequences are LGHNA and YSLEER. The CDR3 totals 14 residues. CDR3 protein: CASSPTGGQETQYF. The CDR3 bases are TGCGCCAGCAGCCCTACCGGGGGACAAGAGACCCAGTACTTC.

The V call is TRBV7-2, the J call TRBJ2-7; no reliable D call. The germline V gene has CDR1 SGHTA and CDR2 FQGNSA. The CDR3 has 13 residues. Deletions cut 4 bases from V and 4 bases from J, with 11 bases between. DNA of the CDR3: TGTGCCAGCAGCTCTACCCCTGGTTACGAGCAGTACTTC. Translating it yields CASSSTPGYEQYF.

This sequence joins TRBV5-3 and TRBJ2-7; 10 bases align to TRBD2. TRBV5-3 falls under the ORF class, with uncertain function. J gave up 5 bases and V 4 bases, and 9 bases lay outside the gene matches. The CDR3 spans 15 residues. CDR3 sequence reads: CARSRKRGGRDEQYF. The CDR3 DNA sequence: TGTGCCAGAAGCCGAAAGCGGGGGGGCCGGGACGAGCAGTACTTC.

In this sample, this clone turned up a few times. The chain has TRBV3-1 (or the pseudogene TRBV3-2) and TRBJ1-3; a possible D gene is TRBD1 (6 bases). There are 14 residues in the CDR3. CDR1 LGHDT and CDR2 YNNKEL come from the germline V gene (reference sequence). V was cut by 1 base and J by 10 bases, with 14 bases left in between. CDR3 protein: CASSQVRKGGTIYF. The CDR3 coding sequence is TGTGCCAGCAGCCAAGTCCGGAAGGGGGGTACCATATATTTT.

As to this clone: One end of the junction varies from germline; a read error may be responsible. The chain joins TRBV3-1 (or the pseudogene TRBV3-2) to TRBJ2-1; D is unresolved. Germline V lookup: CDR1 LGHDT, CDR2 YNNKEL (reference sequence). The CDR3 totals 11 residues. CDR3 coding DNA: TGTGCCAGCAGCCAAGCTCGCCTTAGCATCTTC. This gives the protein CASSQARLSIF.

The V call is TRBV7-9, the J call TRBJ1-5, with a weak D call TRBD1 (5 bases). Germline-derived CDR1 and CDR2 are SEHNR and FQNEAQ (reference sequence). The V end was cut by 1 base, the J end by 3 bases, with 10 bases between. The CDR3 loop spans 15 amino acids. As DNA, the CDR3 is TGTGCCAGCAGCTTAGGTGGGGGAGTCAATCAGCCCCAGCATTTT. Its translation: CASSLGGGVNQPQHF.

This chain links TRBV7-9 with TRBJ1-1, with unresolved D. With 1 base removed from V and 6 bases from J, the gap between germline ends came to 6 bases. Germline CDR1 is SEHNR and CDR2 is FQNEAQ (reference sequence). The CDR3 covers 12 residues. The CDR3 nucleotides read TGTGCCAGCAGCTTAGATGGCGCTGAAGCTTTCTTT. This encodes CASSLDGAEAFF. Drawing the rest from reference TRBV7-9 and TRBJ1-1, the complete variable domain is DTGVSQNPRHKITKRGQNVTFRCDPISEHNRLYWYRQTLGQGPEFLTYFQNEAQLEKSRLLSDRFSAERPKGSFSTLEIQRTEQGDSAMYLCASSLDGAEAFFGQGTRLTVV.

The chain is built from TRBV11-2 and TRBJ2-3, with a weak D call TRBD1 (6 bases). Trimming shortened V by 0 bases and J by 6 bases, and 19 bases separated the two germline ends. Germline V gives CDR1 SGHAT, CDR2 FQNNGV. The length of the CDR3 is 17 residues. The CDR3 bases are TGTGCCAGCAGCTTAGATGTGGGGGCCATGGGTCTGGATACGCAGTATTTT. Translating it yields CASSLDVGAMGLDTQYF.